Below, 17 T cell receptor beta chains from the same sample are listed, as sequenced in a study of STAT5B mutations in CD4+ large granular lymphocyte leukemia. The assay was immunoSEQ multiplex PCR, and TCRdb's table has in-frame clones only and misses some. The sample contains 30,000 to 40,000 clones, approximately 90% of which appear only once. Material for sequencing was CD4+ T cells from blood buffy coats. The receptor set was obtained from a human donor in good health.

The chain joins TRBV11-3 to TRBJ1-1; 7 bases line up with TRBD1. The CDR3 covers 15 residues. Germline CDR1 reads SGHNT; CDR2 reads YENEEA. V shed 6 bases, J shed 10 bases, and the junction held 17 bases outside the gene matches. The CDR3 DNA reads TGTGCCAGCAGATCGTCTAGAGGGGGCAGTACGGGAGCTTTCTTT. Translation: CASRSSRGGSTGAFF.

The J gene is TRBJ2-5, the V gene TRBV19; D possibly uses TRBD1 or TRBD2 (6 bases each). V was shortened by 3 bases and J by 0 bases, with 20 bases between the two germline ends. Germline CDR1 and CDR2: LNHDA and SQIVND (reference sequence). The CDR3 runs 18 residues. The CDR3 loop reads CASSIRVGGHRYQETQYF. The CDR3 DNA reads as TGTGCCAGTAGTATCAGGGTCGGGGGACATCGGTACCAAGAGACCCAGTACTTC.

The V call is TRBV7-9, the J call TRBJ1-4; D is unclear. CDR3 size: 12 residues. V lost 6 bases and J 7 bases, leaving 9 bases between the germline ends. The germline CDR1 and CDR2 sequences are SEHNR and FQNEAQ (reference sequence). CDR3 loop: CASSLPVEKLFF. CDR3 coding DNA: TGTGCCAGCAGTCTCCCGGTTGAAAAACTGTTTTTT.

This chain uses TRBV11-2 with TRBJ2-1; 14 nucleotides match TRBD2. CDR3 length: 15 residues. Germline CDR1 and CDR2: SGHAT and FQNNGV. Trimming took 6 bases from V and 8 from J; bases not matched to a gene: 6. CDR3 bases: TGTGCCAGCAGATTGGGACTAGCGGGAGACTATGAGCAGTTCTTC. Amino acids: CASRLGLAGDYEQFF. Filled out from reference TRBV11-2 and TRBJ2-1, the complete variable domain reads EAGVAQSPRYKIIEKRQSVAFWCNPISGHATLYWYQQILGQGPKLLIQFQNNGVVDDSQLPKDRFSAERLKGVDSTLKIQPAKLEDSAVYLCASRLGLAGDYEQFFGPGTRLTVL.

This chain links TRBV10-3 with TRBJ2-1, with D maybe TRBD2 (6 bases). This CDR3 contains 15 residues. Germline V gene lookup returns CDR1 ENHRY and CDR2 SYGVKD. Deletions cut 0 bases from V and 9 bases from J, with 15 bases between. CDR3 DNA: TGTGCCATCAGTGAGTCGGAGCGGAGGGTCGGTGAGCAGTTCTTC. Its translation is CAISESERRVGEQFF.

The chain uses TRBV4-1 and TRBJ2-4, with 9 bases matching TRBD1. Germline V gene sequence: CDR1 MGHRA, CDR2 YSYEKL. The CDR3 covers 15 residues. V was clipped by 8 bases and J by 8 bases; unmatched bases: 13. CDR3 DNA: TGCGCCAGCCAGGACCTCCGGGACAGGGAGCACATTCAGTACTTC. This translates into CASQDLRDREHIQYF.

The CDR3 DNA follows: TGTGCCAGCAGTCCGCGAGCCGTAAGCTCCTACGAGCAGTACTTC. Its protein is CASSPRAVSSYEQYF. The chain is built from TRBV27 and TRBJ2-7, with D hard to call. The CDR3 runs to 15 residues. The germline gives CDR1 MNHEY, CDR2 SMNVEV (reference sequence). The germline V and J ends were trimmed by 5 bases and 0 bases, with 14 bases remaining between them.

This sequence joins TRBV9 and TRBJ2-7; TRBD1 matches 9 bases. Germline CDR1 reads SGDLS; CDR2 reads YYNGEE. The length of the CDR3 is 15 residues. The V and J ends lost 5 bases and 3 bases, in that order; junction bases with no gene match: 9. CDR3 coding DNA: TGTGCCAGCAGTTCCGGACAGGGGATTTTCTACGAGCAGTACTTC. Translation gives CASSSGQGIFYEQYF. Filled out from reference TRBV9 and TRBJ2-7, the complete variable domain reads DSGVTQTPKHLITATGQRVTLRCSPRSGDLSVYWYQQSLDQGLQFLIQYYNGEERAKGNILERFSAQQFPDLHSELNLSSLELGDSALYFCASSSGQGIFYEQYFGPGTRLTVT.

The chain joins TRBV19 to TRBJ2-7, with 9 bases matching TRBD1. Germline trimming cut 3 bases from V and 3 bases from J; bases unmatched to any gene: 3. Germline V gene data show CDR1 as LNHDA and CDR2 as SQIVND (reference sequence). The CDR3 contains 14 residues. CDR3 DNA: TGTGCCAGTAGTATCCGGGACAGGGACTACGAGCAGTACTTC. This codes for CASSIRDRDYEQYF.

The DNA for the CDR3 is TGCGCCAGCAGCCCCGGGAGCGGGGGAGGAGAGACCCAGTACTTC. Encoded protein: CASSPGSGGGETQYF. The rearrangement uses TRBV4-1 and TRBJ2-5, with 8 nucleotides matching TRBD2. Germline trimming cut 4 bases from V and 4 bases from J; bases unmatched to any gene: 8. The CDR3 spans 15 residues. Germline CDR1 is MGHRA and CDR2 is YSYEKL.

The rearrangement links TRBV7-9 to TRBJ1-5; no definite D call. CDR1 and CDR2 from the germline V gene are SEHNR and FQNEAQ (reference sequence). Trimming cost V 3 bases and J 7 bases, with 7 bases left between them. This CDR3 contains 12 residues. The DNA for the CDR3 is TGTGCCAGCAGCTTCCCACAACAGCCCCAGCATTTT. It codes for CASSFPQQPQHF.

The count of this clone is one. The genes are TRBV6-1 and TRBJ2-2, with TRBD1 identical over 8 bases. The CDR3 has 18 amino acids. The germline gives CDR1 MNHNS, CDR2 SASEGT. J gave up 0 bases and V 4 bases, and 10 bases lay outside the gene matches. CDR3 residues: CASSGTGKILANTGELFF. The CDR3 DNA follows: TGTGCCAGCAGTGGGACAGGGAAAATTTTAGCGAACACCGGGGAGCTGTTTTTT.

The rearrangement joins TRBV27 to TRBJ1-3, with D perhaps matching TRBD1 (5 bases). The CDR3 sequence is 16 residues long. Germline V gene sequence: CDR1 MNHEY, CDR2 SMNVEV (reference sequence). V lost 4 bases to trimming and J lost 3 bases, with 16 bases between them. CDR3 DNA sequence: TGTGCCAGCAGTTCCTACCGGGACGGGGATGGAAACACCATATATTTT. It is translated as CASSSYRDGDGNTIYF.

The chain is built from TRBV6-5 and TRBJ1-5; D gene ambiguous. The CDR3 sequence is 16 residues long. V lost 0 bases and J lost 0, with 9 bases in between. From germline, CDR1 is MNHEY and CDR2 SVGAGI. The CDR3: CASSYSPSSSNQPQHF. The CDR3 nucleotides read TGTGCCAGCAGTTACTCCCCGTCCAGTAGCAATCAGCCCCAGCATTTT.

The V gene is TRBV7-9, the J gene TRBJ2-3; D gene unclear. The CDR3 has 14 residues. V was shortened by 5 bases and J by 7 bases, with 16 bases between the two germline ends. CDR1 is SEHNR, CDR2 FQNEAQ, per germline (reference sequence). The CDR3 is CASSLAYVPNTQYF. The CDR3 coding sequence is TGTGCCAGCAGCCTCGCCTACGTACCAAATACGCAGTATTTT.

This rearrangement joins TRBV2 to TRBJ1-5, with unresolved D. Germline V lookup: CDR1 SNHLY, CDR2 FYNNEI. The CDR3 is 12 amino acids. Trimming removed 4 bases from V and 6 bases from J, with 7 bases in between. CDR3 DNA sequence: TGTGCCAGCAGTGCTTTGCCTCAGCCCCAGCATTTT. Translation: CASSALPQPQHF.

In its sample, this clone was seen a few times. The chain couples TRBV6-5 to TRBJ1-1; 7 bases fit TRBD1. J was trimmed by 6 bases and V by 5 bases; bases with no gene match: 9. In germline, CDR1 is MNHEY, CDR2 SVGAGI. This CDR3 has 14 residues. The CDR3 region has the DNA TGTGCCAGCAGTCCGGGACAGCCGAGTTCTGAAGCTTTCTTT. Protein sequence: CASSPGQPSSEAFF.